This is a list of T cell receptor beta chains from one sample in a study of blood T cell repertoires in COVID-19. Sequencing used immunoSEQ multiplex PCR; TCRdb keeps in-frame clones, though not all of them. The sample carries around 29,000 clones, approximately 83% recorded once. Sequencing was done on a sample of peripheral blood. These TCRs come from a woman at least 80 years old with COVID-19, enrolled during active disease. CDR3s leave out the opening cysteine and the closing phenylalanine or tryptophan.

j_call v_call cdr3_aa
TRBJ1-6 TRBV6-5 ASTSMGQNSPLH
TRBJ1-4 TRBV3-1/TRBV3-2 ASSQEGTGMEKLF
TRBJ1-5 TRBV20-1 SASIQQGYNQPQH
TRBJ1-3 TRBV28 ASSLETTGLGNTIY
TRBJ1-5 TRBV6-2/TRBV6-3 ASSYSGGNQPQH
TRBJ1-1 TRBV7-3 ASSSGRGTAEAF
TRBJ2-7 TRBV3-1/TRBV3-2 ASSPTGTYEQY
TRBJ1-1 TRBV4-1 ASSRTELTEAF
TRBJ2-5 TRBV6-5 ASSLYRGYQETQY
TRBJ1-2 TRBV2 ASSDRALGYT
TRBJ2-1 TRBV5-1 ASSPGTAYNEQF
TRBJ1-2 TRBV5-6 ASSLSLQGYGYT
TRBJ2-1 TRBV30 AKSWRGDNEQF
TRBJ1-1 TRBV6-2/TRBV6-3 ASSYSGQGIAVTEAF
TRBJ1-3 TRBV2 ASSEQGVAGNTIY
TRBJ2-2 TRBV10-2 ASSETSGGAFGELF
TRBJ1-6 TRBV3-1/TRBV3-2 ASGGRQGALSPLH
TRBJ1-4 TRBV21-1 ASSKVNREREKLF
TRBJ1-2 TRBV10-3 AISGTGDGYT
TRBJ1-4 TRBV19 ASSVQGTEEKLF
TRBJ1-1 TRBV6-1 ASSENRNRRDTEAF
TRBJ1-5 TRBV3-1/TRBV3-2 ASSQEGPMPQH
TRBJ1-6 TRBV3-1/TRBV3-2 ASSLGTGTSPLH
TRBJ2-1 TRBV7-2 ASSFGQGPNEQF
TRBJ1-5 TRBV7-2 ASSLGGGSNQPQH
TRBJ2-3 TRBV11-3 ASSRGGADTQY
TRBJ1-5 TRBV19 ASSIPLGGRTSDQPQH
TRBJ2-1 TRBV6-1 ASSGHRLAASYNEQF
TRBJ2-1 TRBV5-5 ASSPRLAGGHGSYNEQF
TRBJ2-1 TRBV10-3 ATRLAGGGEQF
TRBJ1-1 TRBV6-5 ASSLGQGNTEAF
TRBJ2-4 TRBV14 ANREETDKNIQY
TRBJ2-7 TRBV6-6 ASRISGGEQY
TRBJ1-1 TRBV27 ASSSPGVGNTEAF
TRBJ2-1 TRBV24-1 ATSLSNEQF
TRBJ2-1 TRBV5-1 ASSLYGRDTYNEQF
TRBJ2-7 TRBV27 ASSAKPGLAFEQY
TRBJ2-1 TRBV18 ASSPPTGTDSYNEQF
TRBJ2-3 TRBV6-4 ASRLAGGSTDTQY
TRBJ1-2 TRBV2 ASRGQGSDGYT
TRBJ1-5 TRBV12-5 ASGGGQVNQPQH
TRBJ1-1 TRBV7-9 ASSPTGHGTEAF
TRBJ2-5 TRBV13 ASSPRGGVGETQY
TRBJ1-5 TRBV5-1 ASSLDPYSNQPQH
TRBJ2-1 TRBV10-3 AIRKGQGNGNNEQF